This TCR beta chain emerged from a study of post-analysis software for immune sequencing data. Study outcomes and limitations: Higher frequency in patients than in controls was seen for roughly five TRBV segments, with TRBV5-6, TRBV5-1 and TRBV20-1 among them.

Researchers reported that TCR beta cDNA libraries carried unique molecular identifiers. TCRdb reprocessed the PCR reads with MiXCR, giving one entry per CDR3 protein. The repertoire consists of some 890,000 distinct CDR3 sequences, with about 53% occurring once and the leading ten covering roughly 4.4%. The germline CDR1 and CDR2 sequences are SQVTM and ANQGSEA. The CDR3 sequence is 14 residues long. Trimming cost V 5 bases and J 2 bases; bases outside gene matches: 3. A remark on this clonotype: Its antigen is still unknown.

This chain links TRBV29-1 with TRBJ2-6, with TRBD2 identical over 7 bases. This clonotype was sampled from a girl aged 5 to 17 with multiple sclerosis. The source material was blood. CDR3 protein: CSVWGGTGANVLTF. CDR3 sequence (DNA): TGCAGCGTTTGGGGGGGAACTGGGGCCAACGTCCTGACTTTC.